A selection of T cell receptor beta chains follows, all from one sample in a study of CD8 T cells in ankylosing spondylitis. MiXCR, run by TCRdb on the 5' RACE reads, gives a single entry per CDR3 protein. The sample has roughly 120,000 distinct CDR3 sequences; around 7% are singletons. What was sequenced was blood, either unsorted or a sorted T cell fraction (not recorded which). The receptors shown here come from a male donor with ankylosing spondylitis or in good health (not recorded which). Both conserved end residues are part of each CDR3. The D gene is left open where the match is weak. The listing skips clone size in some rows; elsewhere it reads once, few, many or a size class.

many | TRBJ1-2 | - | TRBV29-1 | TGCAGCGTTGCCCCAGGGGTGGGCTATGGCTACACCTTC | CSVAPGVGYGYTF
few | TRBJ2-7 | TRBD2 | TRBV10-3 | TGTGCCATCAGTGAGACGGGACTAGCGGGAGGCGAGCAGTACTTC | CAISETGLAGGEQYF
- | TRBJ2-1 | TRBD2 | TRBV27 | TGTGCCAGCAGTTCCGGACAACCAACGACTAGCGGAAGCTCCTACAATGAGCAGTTCTTC | CASSSGQPTTSGSSYNEQFF
- | TRBJ2-7 | TRBD2 | TRBV29-1 | TGCAGCGTTGCGCTGAAACTAGCGCACAACTACGAGCAGTACTTC | CSVALKLAHNYEQYF
many | TRBJ2-7 | - | TRBV18 | TGTGCCAGCTCACCATCAGGGGACGAGCAGTACTTC | CASSPSGDEQYF
many | TRBJ1-5 | - | TRBV10-3 | TGTGCCATCAGTGAGAAAGGGAGTTGGCGTCAGCCCCAGCATTTT | CAISEKGSWRQPQHF
many | TRBJ2-2 | TRBD1 | TRBV7-2 | TGTGCCAGCAGCTTACAGGGGGCTATCGGGGAGCTGTTTTTT | CASSLQGAIGELFF
many | TRBJ2-7 | - | TRBV5-1 | TGCGCCAGCAGCTTGGCAGGGGAAGGCGAGCAGTACTTC | CASSLAGEGEQYF
many | TRBJ2-7 | TRBD2 | TRBV28 | TGTGCCACCGTACTAGCGGGAGCCAACGAGCAGTACTTC | CATVLAGANEQYF
many | TRBJ2-5 | - | TRBV3-1 | TGTGCCAGCAGCCAAGATCGACTGCCATGGGCCCAGTACTTC | CASSQDRLPWAQYF
many | TRBJ2-2 | TRBD2 | TRBV11-2 | TGTGCCAGCAGCTCTACTCGACTAGCGGGAGACTATGGCACCGGGGAGCTGTTTTTT | CASSSTRLAGDYGTGELFF
- | TRBJ2-1 | TRBD2 | TRBV20-1 | TGCAGTGCTAGTGGGCTAGCGGGTTTTGAGCAGTTCTTC | CSASGLAGFEQFF
few | TRBJ2-7 | TRBD2 | TRBV3-1 | TGTGCCACCAGCCAAGCGCTCTACCCGGCTAGCGGGAGCTACGAGCAGTACTTC | CATSQALYPASGSYEQYF
- | TRBJ2-7 | - | TRBV3-1 | TGTGCCAGCAGGCGCGGGACAGCCACCTCCTACGAGCAGTACTTC | CASRRGTATSYEQYF
- | TRBJ1-4 | TRBD1 | TRBV3-1 | TGTGCCAGCAGCCACGGACAGGGGGATGTGGAAAAACTGTTTTTT | CASSHGQGDVEKLFF
many | TRBJ2-3 | TRBD2 | TRBV4-2 | TGTGCCAGCAGTCACAGGACTAGCGGGGAGGTAGATACGCAGTATTTT | CASSHRTSGEVDTQYF
many | TRBJ1-2 | - | TRBV20-1 | TGCAGTGCTATAGCGCGGACCCTTGTCTATGGCTACACCTTC | CSAIARTLVYGYTF
- | TRBJ2-7 | - | TRBV5-4 | TGTGCCAGCAGCCGGAGTCCGATTTCCGCCTCCTACGAGCAGTACTTC | CASSRSPISASYEQYF
many | TRBJ1-2 | - | TRBV7-8 | TGTGCCAGCAGCTTAGGCCCCAGGGTGCAGTATGGCTACACCTTC | CASSLGPRVQYGYTF
many | TRBJ2-7 | - | TRBV20-1 | TGCAGTGCTCCCTATGGGGGCTACGAGCAGTACTTC | CSAPYGGYEQYF
many | TRBJ2-7 | TRBD1 | TRBV3-1 | TGTGCCAGCAGCCAGCCGGGACAGGGGAACTACGAGCAGTACTTC | CASSQPGQGNYEQYF
many | TRBJ2-3 | - | TRBV27 | TGTGCCAGCAGTTTATCGACTCCGAGGCCAGATACGCAGTATTTT | CASSLSTPRPDTQYF
few | TRBJ2-5 | TRBD1 | TRBV7-9 | TGTGCCAGCAGCACGACAGGGTTTCGTGAAGAGACCCAGTACTTC | CASSTTGFREETQYF
many | TRBJ2-1 | TRBD2 | TRBV20-1 | TGCAGTGCTAGAGATATTTCCCCCCCCCGGGCTAGCGGGAAGGATGAGCAGTTCTTC | CSARDISPPRASGKDEQFF
many | TRBJ2-7 | - | TRBV12-3/TRBV12-4 | TGTGCCAGCAGTTTAACGGTCGAGCAGTACTTC | CASSLTVEQYF
- | TRBJ2-2 | - | TRBV12-3/TRBV12-4 | TGTGCCAGCACTCAAAGGACAGACACCGGGGAGCTGTTTTTT | CASTQRTDTGELFF
many | TRBJ1-5 | TRBD1 | TRBV5-1 | TGCGCCAGCAGCGAGGGACAGTTCAATCAGCCCCAGCATTTT | CASSEGQFNQPQHF
- | TRBJ2-1 | TRBD2 | TRBV7-8 | TGTGCCAGCAGCAATCTAGCGGCCAAGTACAATGAGCAGTTCTTC | CASSNLAAKYNEQFF